One and the same sample provided the 11 T cell receptor beta chains below, sequenced in a study of OX40 agonist ivuxolimab in advanced cancers. Library creation used the immunoSEQ multiplex PCR assay. The table comes from immuneACCESS by way of TCRdb, which keeps in-frame sequences with V and J called. Part of the clones is missing from these tables; in studies checked, under half for an unresolved V gene and the rest for unknown reasons. This sample lists 10,000 to 13,000 clones; approximately 80% were detected once. The ten largest clones take up more than 14% of the sample. The material sequenced was CD4+ or CD8+ T cells sorted from blood, taken in a trial of the OX40 agonist ivuxolimab. The receptors were gathered from an adult with an advanced solid tumor such as melanoma, head and neck, liver or kidney cancer.

The rearrangement joins TRBV5-4 to TRBJ1-4; D gene uncertain. The CDR3 has 17 amino acids. Looked up from germline, CDR1 is SGHNT and CDR2 is YYREEE (reference sequence). Trimming cost V 2 bases and J 8 bases, with 22 bases left between them. CDR3 DNA sequence: TGTGCCAGCAGCTTAGGTAGTCGGCCGGGTGGTGGCGAAAAACTGTTTTTT. Protein: CASSLGSRPGGGEKLFF.

In its sample, this clone was seen a few times. V usage is TRBV4-1 and J usage is TRBJ1-1; tentative D call: TRBD1 (6 bases). Germline V CDR1 and CDR2: MGHRA, YSYEKL. The V end was cut by 1 base, the J end by 2 bases, with 8 bases between. The CDR3 is 14 residues long. The CDR3 nucleotides read TGCGCCAGCAGCCAAGCAGGGGATAACACTGAAGCTTTCTTT. Residues: CASSQAGDNTEAFF.

By sample fraction, this clone is large (0.1 to 1%). The chain carries TRBV11-2 and TRBJ1-1; 10 bases map to TRBD1. This CDR3 comprises 15 residues. The V segment lost 4 bases and the J segment 0 bases; nucleotides outside the gene matches: 2. Looked up from germline, CDR1 is SGHAT and CDR2 is FQNNGV. CDR3 sequence reads: CASSWGQGLNTEAFF. In DNA form, the CDR3 reads TGTGCCAGCAGCTGGGGACAGGGGCTGAACACTGAAGCTTTCTTT.

By its share, this clone is large (0.1 to 1%). DNA for the CDR3: TGTGCCAGCAGCAGACGCGACCACGAGCAGTACTTC. It is translated as CASSRRDHEQYF. The V and J genes are TRBV9 and TRBJ2-7; D unclear. This CDR3 comprises 12 residues. Trimming shortened V by 4 bases and J by 5 bases, and 10 bases separated the two germline ends. Germline CDR1 is SGDLS and CDR2 is YYNGEE.

The V call is TRBV7-3, the J call TRBJ2-1; 14 positions match TRBD2. The CDR3 length is 17 residues. Germline values: CDR1 SGHTA, CDR2 FQGTGA. Trimming took 1 base from V and 8 from J; bases not matched to a gene: 7. DNA for the CDR3: TGTGCCAGCAGCTTAAGGGCCCCGGGACTAGCGGGAGATGAGCAGTTCTTC. Encoded protein: CASSLRAPGLAGDEQFF.

The chain uses TRBV5-8 and TRBJ2-1; D is ambiguous. The CDR3 sequence is 12 residues long. Germline loops: CDR1 SGHTS, CDR2 YDEGEE. The V gene lost 2 bases and the J gene lost 3 bases, with 3 bases spanning the gap. Here the CDR3 reads CASSFGYNEQFF. For the CDR3, the DNA is TGTGCCAGCAGCTTCGGCTACAATGAGCAGTTCTTC.

The rearrangement uses TRBV12-1 and TRBJ2-7; TRBD2, as called in the table, went unchecked against the DNA. TRBV12-1 is a pseudogene segment. The CDR3 is 16 residues long. CDR3 loop: CASSSGLAGSPYEQYF. CDR3 bases: TGTGCCAGCAGCTCCGGGCTAGCGGGATCACCCTACGAGCAGTACTTC.

The DNA for the CDR3 is TGTGCCAGCAGCCTCGAGGGGGTCGAAGCTTTCTTT. Translating gives CASSLEGVEAFF. This rearrangement joins TRBV6-1 to TRBJ1-1, with D possibly TRBD1 on 6 matching bases. Trimming stripped 6 bases from V and 8 bases from J, with 13 bases between. Germline-derived CDR1 and CDR2 are MNHNS and SASEGT. The CDR3 contains 12 residues.

This sequence joins TRBV15 and TRBJ2-5; 9 nucleotides line up with TRBD2. CDR1 and CDR2 (germline): LNHNV, YYDKDF (reference sequence). The CDR3 covers 15 residues. The V segment lost 3 bases and the J segment 4 bases; nucleotides outside the gene matches: 6. CDR3: CATSSQTSGLETQYF. CDR3 bases: TGTGCCACCAGCAGCCAAACTAGCGGGCTAGAGACCCAGTACTTC.

The gene calls are TRBV9 and TRBJ2-3, with D perhaps matching TRBD1 (5 bases). Germline CDR1 reads SGDLS; CDR2 reads YYNGEE. This CDR3 has 14 residues. Trimming removed 5 bases from V and 0 bases from J, with 10 bases in between. The CDR3 loop reads CASSPSGSTDTQYF. The CDR3 DNA reads as TGTGCCAGCAGTCCATCAGGGAGCACAGATACGCAGTATTTT.

The chain combines TRBV9 with TRBJ2-1; no reliable D call. The germline gives CDR1 SGDLS, CDR2 YYNGEE. V was clipped by 0 bases and J by 7 bases, with 8 bases between them. The CDR3 spans 13 residues. CDR3 nucleotides: TGTGCCAGCAGCGTAGGGTCCGGGAATGAGCAGTTCTTC. It encodes CASSVGSGNEQFF.